This passage covers 7 T cell receptor beta chains from one sample sequenced in a study of regulatory T cells in long-lasting Graves disease. Stated time point: newly diagnosed GD, antithyroid drugs for less than 3 months. There was RNA extracted from PBMCs, and the TCR library was made from it. The TCR beta library used iRepertoire HTBI primers with Arm-PCR amplification of CDR3. TCRdb fed the multiplex PCR reads into MiXCR, producing one record per CDR3 protein. The repertoire holds 250,000 or so distinct CDR3 sequences, with about 17% as singletons. The same sample was also studied in work on T cells in Graves' hyperthyroidism and ophthalmopathy.

The starting material was peripheral blood mononuclear cells (PBMCs), obtained at new diagnosis, from a patient treated with antithyroid drugs. The receptors come from a woman aged 25 to 39 with Graves disease.

Written as DNA, the CDR3 is TGTGCCAGCACCACCCAAGGGGGACGCACAGATACGCAGTATTTT. Protein: CASTTQGGRTDTQYF. V usage is TRBV12-3 or TRBV12-4 and J usage is TRBJ2-3, with D possibly matching TRBD1 (6 bases). V lost 7 bases to trimming and J lost 1 base, with 15 bases between them. The CDR3 is made up of 15 amino acids.

For this clonotype: Relative to the germline gene, one junction end is altered; a read error may explain this. The chain recombines TRBV5-5 with TRBJ2-7; D not resolved. The CDR3 sequence is 16 residues long. The V gene's germline CDR1 is SGHKS and CDR2 YYEKEE (reference sequence). The CDR3 nucleotides read TGCGCCAGCAGCCGGGCAGCTGTTGAGGTCTCCTACGAGCAGTACTTC. Protein: CASSRAAVEVSYEQYF. Looking up the rest from reference TRBV5-5 and TRBJ2-7 gives the full variable domain: DAGVTQSPTHLIKTRGQQVTLRCSPISGHKSVSWYQQVLGQGPQFIFQYYEKEERGRGNFPDRFSARQFPNYSSELNVNALLLGDSALYLCASSRAAVEVSYEQYFGPGTRLTVT.

The V gene is TRBV7-8, the J gene TRBJ2-2; weak D call: TRBD2 (6 bases). The CDR3 extends over 16 amino acids. V was cut by 5 bases and J by 5 bases, with 18 bases left in between. Germline loops: CDR1 SGHVS, CDR2 FQNEAQ. The CDR3 region has the DNA TGTGCCAGCAGCCCTAGTGTGGGGGGTGGGACCGGGGAGCTGTTTTTT. Protein product: CASSPSVGGGTGELFF. Full variable domain (rest looked up from reference TRBV7-8 and TRBJ2-2): GAGVSQSPRYKVAKRGQDVALRCDPISGHVSLFWYQQALGQGPEFLTYFQNEAQLDKSGLPSDRFFAERPEGSVSTLKIQRTQQEDSAVYLCASSPSVGGGTGELFFGEGSRLTVL.

A single count supports this clonotype. The junction and the germline gene differ at one end; a read error may be behind it. The chain's CDR3 is CGSSLTVLTGELFF. The CDR3 DNA follows: TGTGGCAGCAGCTTGACTGTTCTCACCGGGGAGCTGTTTTTT. This chain links TRBV5-8 with TRBJ2-2, with D unclear. This CDR3 has 14 amino acids. Germline V gene data show CDR1 as SGHTS and CDR2 as YDEGEE.

This clonotype was picked up many times. J is TRBJ1-2 and V is TRBV2, with D perhaps matching TRBD1 (5 bases). The length of the CDR3 is 12 residues. Germline CDR1 is SNHLY and CDR2 is FYNNEI. Trimming cost V 8 bases and J 3 bases, with 10 bases left between them. This chain's CDR3 is CASDSGDYGYTF. The CDR3 DNA is TGTGCCAGCGACAGTGGAGACTATGGCTACACCTTC.

This clonotype has a count of ten or more. The rearrangement uses TRBV15 and TRBJ1-5, with 12 bases fitting TRBD1. In germline, CDR1 is LNHNV, CDR2 YYDKDF (reference sequence). V dropped 3 bases and J dropped 5; count of bases not matched to a gene: 5. CDR3 length: 16 residues. This chain's CDR3 is CATSSPGQGAYQPQHF. DNA of the CDR3: TGTGCCACCAGCAGTCCGGGACAGGGGGCCTATCAGCCCCAGCATTTT.

The sample holds a few counts of this clonotype. Its ends do not fully match the called genes, so a read error is possible. The V call is TRBV20-1, the J call TRBJ1-6; D is undetermined. The germline V gene encodes CDR1 DFQATT and CDR2 SNEGSKA (reference sequence). The length of the CDR3 is 16 residues. The chain's CDR3 is CCANLLPGSYNSPLHF. For the CDR3, the DNA is TGCTGTGCCAACCTCCTTCCAGGCTCCTATAATTCACCCCTCCACTTT.